Following are 24 T cell receptor beta chains from one sample sequenced in a study of blood T cell repertoires in COVID-19. Sequencing used immunoSEQ multiplex PCR; TCRdb keeps in-frame clones, though not all of them. The sample contains more than 95,000 clones, about 80% of which appear only once. Sequenced material: peripheral blood. These receptors were obtained from a man in his 70s with acute or convalescent COVID-19.

The chain uses TRBV6-5 and TRBJ2-5; TRBD1 might be the D (6 bases). The CDR3 contains 13 residues. V was pared by 2 bases and J by 3 bases, with 7 bases between. Germline V gene sequence: CDR1 MNHEY, CDR2 SVGAGI. The CDR3 loop reads CASSYTGKETQYF. The DNA for the CDR3 is TGTGCCAGCAGTTACACAGGGAAAGAGACCCAGTACTTC.

The J gene is TRBJ2-7, the V gene TRBV2; D perhaps matches TRBD1 (6 bases). The CDR3 contains 15 residues. CDR1 SNHLY and CDR2 FYNNEI come from the germline V gene. With 9 bases removed from V and 2 bases from J, the gap between germline ends came to 20 bases. CDR3 sequence reads: CASFKTRTVTYEQYF. CDR3 coding DNA: TGTGCCAGTTTTAAGACGAGGACAGTCACCTACGAGCAGTACTTC.

In this sample, this clone turned up a few times. The chain recombines TRBV5-4 with TRBJ2-7; D remains unclear. Germline V CDR1 and CDR2: SGHNT, YYREEE (reference sequence). This CDR3 is 14 amino acids long. V was clipped by 4 bases and J by 3 bases, with 14 bases between them. CDR3 loop: CASSLVADNYEQYF. CDR3 in DNA: TGTGCCAGCAGCCTCGTGGCAGACAACTACGAGCAGTACTTC.

The V and J genes are TRBV6-5 and TRBJ2-1; D gene ambiguous. The CDR3 length is 15 residues. Deletions cut 0 bases from V and 6 bases from J, with 12 bases between. In germline, CDR1 is MNHEY, CDR2 SVGAGI. The CDR3 region has the DNA TGTGCCAGCAGTTACTCGTTGTCCCTCAGCAATGAGCAGTTCTTC. Amino acid sequence: CASSYSLSLSNEQFF.

The rearrangement joins TRBV28 to TRBJ2-7; TRBD1 matches 8 bases. J was trimmed by 0 bases and V by 3 bases; bases with no gene match: 4. The CDR3 is made up of 15 amino acids. Germline assignment: CDR1 MDHEN and CDR2 SYDVKM. This CDR3 reads CASSFRGRISYEQYF. CDR3 nucleotides: TGTGCCAGCAGTTTCAGGGGGCGAATCTCCTACGAGCAGTACTTC.

The V gene is TRBV18, the J gene TRBJ2-1; TRBD2 agrees at 9 bases. The CDR3 loop spans 15 amino acids. CDR1 and CDR2 (germline): KGHSH, LQKENI. V shed 1 base, J shed 5 bases, and the junction held 3 bases outside the gene matches. The DNA of the CDR3 is TGTGCCAGCTCACCACTAGCGGGAGCAGACAATGAGCAGTTCTTC. As protein: CASSPLAGADNEQFF.

This rearrangement joins TRBV5-3 to TRBJ1-2, with D possibly TRBD1 on 5 matching bases. TRBV5-3 is an ORF; its function is uncertain. This CDR3 comprises 16 residues. Trimming took off 3 bases at V and 0 bases at J, with 15 bases between the two ends. The CDR3 DNA reads TGTGCCAGAAGCTGGGGAGGGGAGGGGCCTAACTATGGCTACACCTTC. The encoded protein is CARSWGGEGPNYGYTF.

This clone has only one observation. J is TRBJ2-5 and V is TRBV3-1 (or the pseudogene TRBV3-2), with 7 positions matching TRBD1. This CDR3 has 14 amino acids. Germline V CDR1 and CDR2: LGHDT, YNNKEL (reference sequence). V lost 5 bases to trimming and J lost 0 bases; unmatched junction nucleotides: 3. The CDR3, as DNA: TGTGCCAGCAGCTACACAGGGGACCAAGAGACCCAGTACTTC. It encodes CASSYTGDQETQYF.

This clone was found once. The chain recombines TRBV2 with TRBJ2-1, with a weak D call TRBD2 (5 bases). Germline lookup yields CDR1 SNHLY and CDR2 FYNNEI. The CDR3 runs to 15 residues. The germline V and J ends were trimmed by 2 bases and 7 bases, with 15 bases remaining between them. The CDR3 DNA reads as TGTGCCAGCAGTGAAAGCGGTGCGGGCCTGAATGAGCAGTTCTTC. The encoded protein is CASSESGAGLNEQFF.

This sequence joins TRBV27 and TRBJ2-1, with TRBD1 matching over 9 bases. Germline assignment: CDR1 MNHEY and CDR2 SMNVEV (reference sequence). The length of the CDR3 is 18 residues. V shed 7 bases and J 2 bases; nucleotides not matched to a gene: 15. In DNA form, the CDR3 reads TGTGCCAGCACCCCGGGACAGGGTGGTGTTGTGCCCTACAATGAGCAGTTCTTC. Amino acid sequence: CASTPGQGGVVPYNEQFF.

This clone showed up just a few times. At the DNA level, this CDR3 is encoded by other sequences in the same sample as well. The chain employs TRBV7-2 and TRBJ2-3, with D hard to call. Germline V gene lookup returns CDR1 SGHTA and CDR2 FQGNSA. The V and J ends lost 0 bases and 1 base respectively, with 5 bases between them. The CDR3 totals 14 residues. The CDR3 loop reads CASSLARGTDTQYF. DNA for the CDR3: TGTGCCAGCAGCTTAGCTCGGGGCACAGATACGCAGTATTTT.

The chain is built from TRBV19 and TRBJ1-1; 7 bases are shared with TRBD1. Per the germline V gene, CDR1 is LNHDA and CDR2 is SQIVND (reference sequence). The CDR3 loop spans 13 amino acids. J was trimmed by 11 bases and V by 4 bases; bases with no gene match: 10. This chain's CDR3 is CASSRVGQVGAFF. The CDR3 bases are TGTGCCAGTAGTAGGGTCGGACAGGTCGGTGCTTTCTTT.

The rearrangement links TRBV27 to TRBJ2-7; TRBD1 aligns across 12 bases. The V gene end was trimmed by 3 bases and the J gene end by 6 bases; junction bases not matched to a gene: 12. CDR1 and CDR2 from the germline V gene are MNHEY and SMNVEV (reference sequence). The CDR3 loop spans 17 amino acids. Written as DNA, the CDR3 is TGTGCCAGCAGTTTGGGGACAGGGGGCGACGTAGCTGGCGAGCAGTACTTC. Protein: CASSLGTGGDVAGEQYF.

This chain connects TRBV9 to TRBJ1-1, with 8 bases that match TRBD1. Germline CDR1 and CDR2: SGDLS and YYNGEE. This CDR3 spans 14 amino acids. The ends lost 3 bases at V and 4 bases at J; junction bases unmatched: 5. CDR3 sequence reads: CASSGQGIGTEAFF. The CDR3, as DNA: TGTGCCAGCAGCGGACAGGGGATCGGCACTGAAGCTTTCTTT.

This chain uses TRBV10-3 with TRBJ1-5; no reliable D call. The V gene lost 2 bases and the J gene lost 13 bases, with 12 bases spanning the gap. Germline loops: CDR1 ENHRY, CDR2 SYGVKD. The CDR3 sequence is 12 residues long. This chain's CDR3 is CAISEEERIQHF. The CDR3 region has the DNA TGTGCCATCAGTGAGGAGGAGAGGATTCAGCATTTT.

V and J are TRBV9 and TRBJ1-1; D not resolved. CDR1 is SGDLS, CDR2 YYNGEE, per germline. The CDR3 extends over 16 amino acids. The V and J ends lost 0 bases and 0 bases respectively, with 12 bases between them. This CDR3 is CASSVGAASVNTEAFF. The CDR3 DNA is TGTGCCAGCAGCGTAGGGGCAGCCTCGGTGAACACTGAAGCTTTCTTT.

This chain connects TRBV7-6 to TRBJ2-2; TRBD2 matches 10 bases. CDR3 length equals 15 residues. V trimming: 3 bases; J trimming: 7 bases; junction bases outside the gene matches: 5. In germline, CDR1 is SGHVS, CDR2 FNYEAQ. The CDR3 is CASSLLAGENGELFF. The CDR3 DNA is TGTGCCAGCAGCTTGCTAGCGGGGGAGAACGGGGAGCTGTTTTTT.

The rearrangement joins TRBV7-9 to TRBJ2-1; the match to TRBD2 covers 13 bases. CDR3 length: 18 amino acids. From germline, CDR1 is SEHNR and CDR2 FQNEAQ (reference sequence). The junction had 11 bases not matched to a gene; V was cut back by 2 bases and J by 7 bases. CDR3 DNA: TGTGCCAGCAGCTTACCCTGGACTAGCGGGAGCACCCCTAATGAGCAGTTCTTC. This sequence encodes CASSLPWTSGSTPNEQFF.

The chain joins TRBV30 to TRBJ2-5; D possibly corresponds to TRBD2 (7 bases). Per the germline V gene, CDR1 is GTSNPN and CDR2 is SVGIG (reference sequence). Between the trimmed V and J ends, which lost 3 bases and 5 bases, there was a span of 16 bases. The length of the CDR3 is 14 residues. This CDR3 reads CAWSTTGGGETQYF. The DNA of the CDR3 is TGTGCCTGGAGCACGACGGGGGGCGGGGAGACCCAGTACTTC.

In its sample, this clone was seen a few times. This chain joins TRBV7-2 and TRBJ1-6; D gene unclear. The CDR3 has 17 amino acids. From germline, CDR1 is SGHTA and CDR2 FQGNSA. Trimming pared 2 bases from V and 5 bases from J, leaving 16 bases between. CDR3 region: CASSLLVRASDNSPLHF. The CDR3 DNA sequence: TGTGCCAGCAGCTTACTCGTGAGGGCTTCAGATAATTCACCCCTCCACTTT.

In its sample, this clone was seen a few times. The chain joins TRBV20-1 to TRBJ2-3, with D possibly TRBD2 on 5 matching bases. Germline assignment: CDR1 DFQATT and CDR2 SNEGSKA (reference sequence). Trimming cost V 7 bases and J 6 bases, with 11 bases left between them. The CDR3 is 11 amino acids. In nucleotides, the CDR3 is TGCAGTGTTAAACCGGGGGATACGCAGTATTTT. Translation: CSVKPGDTQYF.

This clone was observed a handful of times. The rearrangement joins TRBV4-1 to TRBJ2-1, with 8 bases fitting TRBD2. The germline V gene has CDR1 MGHRA and CDR2 YSYEKL. The CDR3 is 17 residues long. The J segment lost 8 bases and the V segment lost 2 bases, leaving 14 bases of the junction unmatched. The CDR3 here is CASSQIAGPRGSDEQFF. Here the CDR3 DNA reads TGCGCCAGCAGCCAAATAGCGGGGCCCCGCGGTAGTGATGAGCAGTTCTTC.

This clone showed up just a few times. CDR3 sequence (DNA): TGTGCCAGCAGCTCCGGGACAGGAATATCACCCCTCCACTTT. It encodes CASSSGTGISPLHF. This sequence joins TRBV6-4 and TRBJ1-6; TRBD1 agrees at 8 bases. The CDR3 is made up of 14 amino acids. Germline V gene sequence: CDR1 MRHNA, CDR2 SNTAGT. The junction had 8 bases not matched to a gene; V was cut back by 6 bases and J by 10 bases.

The chain joins TRBV27 to TRBJ2-7; the D gene is possibly TRBD1 (6 bases). CDR3 length: 12 amino acids. Germline V gives CDR1 MNHEY, CDR2 SMNVEV (reference sequence). The V and J ends lost 4 bases and 7 bases respectively, with 11 bases between them. The CDR3 DNA is TGTGCCAGCAGTTCAACAGGGCGGGAGCAGTACTTC. It encodes CASSSTGREQYF.